This entry lists 6 T cell receptor beta chains sequenced from one sample in a study of T cell changes during pregnancy in multiple sclerosis. Clones were sequenced by immunoSEQ multiplex PCR, and TCRdb holds only the in-frame ones, with some missing. This table has about 40,000 clones, just over 90% appearing once. Material: peripheral blood, obtained before pregnancy. All receptors derive from a female donor with multiple sclerosis, enrolled in a pregnancy study.

V gene TRBV11-2 combines with J gene TRBJ2-3, with TRBD2 identical over 9 bases. Germline CDR1 SGHAT, CDR2 FQNNGV. The CDR3 extends over 15 amino acids. V shed 5 bases, J shed 3 bases, and the junction held 6 bases outside the gene matches. DNA of the CDR3: TGTGCCAGCAGCCCCACTAGCGGGTTTACAGATACGCAGTATTTT. Residues: CASSPTSGFTDTQYF.

The rearrangement links TRBV2 to TRBJ2-1; D gene uncertain. The V gene's germline CDR1 is SNHLY and CDR2 FYNNEI. V lost 5 bases, J lost 4 bases, and 9 bases lay in between. The CDR3 has 13 amino acids. The CDR3 DNA is TGTGCCAGCAGTTTCGACATTTACAATGAGCAGTTCTTC. This sequence encodes CASSFDIYNEQFF.

The V and J genes are TRBV30 and TRBJ1-1; D not certain. The ends were cut back, 0 bases at V and 8 bases at J, with 10 bases in the middle. From germline, CDR1 is GTSNPN and CDR2 SVGIG (reference sequence). This CDR3 comprises 12 residues. The CDR3 sequence is CAWSVRRVEAFF. In DNA form, the CDR3 reads TGTGCCTGGAGTGTACGCCGCGTCGAAGCTTTCTTT.

The chain combines TRBV7-8 with TRBJ1-5, with 9 bases identical to TRBD1. V was clipped by 2 bases and J by 4 bases; unmatched bases: 3. The CDR3 loop spans 15 amino acids. In germline, CDR1 is SGHVS, CDR2 FQNEAQ. CDR3 sequence reads: CASSLMGTGNQPQHF. The CDR3 region has the DNA TGTGCCAGCAGCTTAATGGGGACAGGGAATCAGCCCCAGCATTTT.

The chain is built from TRBV25-1 and TRBJ2-7; TRBD1 might be the D (5 bases). Germline V gene lookup returns CDR1 MGHDK and CDR2 SYGVNS. The CDR3 is made up of 14 amino acids. The V end was cut by 1 base, the J end by 2 bases, with 9 bases between. The CDR3 protein is CASSESGHTYEQYF. In DNA form, the CDR3 reads TGTGCCAGCAGTGAATCAGGACATACCTACGAGCAGTACTTC.

V is TRBV4-2 and J is TRBJ1-2, with a tentative D call TRBD1 (6 bases). The CDR3 spans 15 residues. Germline CDR1 LGHNA, CDR2 YNFKEQ. Trimming took off 0 bases at V and 4 bases at J, with 12 bases between the two ends. Here the CDR3 DNA reads TGTGCCAGCAGCCAAGACCGCGGACAGAGCTATGGCTACACCTTC. Translated: CASSQDRGQSYGYTF.